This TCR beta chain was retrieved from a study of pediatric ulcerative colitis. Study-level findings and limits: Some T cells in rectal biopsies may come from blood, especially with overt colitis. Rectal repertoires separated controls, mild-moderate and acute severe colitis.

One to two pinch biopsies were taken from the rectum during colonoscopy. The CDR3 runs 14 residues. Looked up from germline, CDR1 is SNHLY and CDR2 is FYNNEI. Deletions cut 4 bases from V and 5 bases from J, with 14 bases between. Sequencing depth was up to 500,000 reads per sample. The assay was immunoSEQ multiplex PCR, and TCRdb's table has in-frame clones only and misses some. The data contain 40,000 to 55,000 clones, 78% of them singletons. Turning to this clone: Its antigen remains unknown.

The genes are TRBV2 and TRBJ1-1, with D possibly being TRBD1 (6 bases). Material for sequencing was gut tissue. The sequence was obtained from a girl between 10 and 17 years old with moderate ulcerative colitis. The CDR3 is CASSVAGGGTEAFF. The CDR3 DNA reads TGTGCCAGCAGTGTCGCGGGGGGCGGGACTGAAGCTTTCTTT.